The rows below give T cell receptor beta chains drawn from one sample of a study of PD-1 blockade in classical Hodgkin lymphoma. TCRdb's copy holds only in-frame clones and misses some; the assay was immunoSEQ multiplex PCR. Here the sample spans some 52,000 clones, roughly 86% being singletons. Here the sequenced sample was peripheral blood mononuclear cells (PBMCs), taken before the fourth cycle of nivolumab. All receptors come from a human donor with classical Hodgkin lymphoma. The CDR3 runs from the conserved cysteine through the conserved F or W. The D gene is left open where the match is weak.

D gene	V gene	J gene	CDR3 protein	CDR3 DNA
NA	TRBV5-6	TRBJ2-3	CASSLGSGTQYF	TGTGCCAGCAGCTTGGGATCAGGGACGCAGTATTTT
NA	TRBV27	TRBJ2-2	CASSPGTGRELFF	TGTGCCAGCAGTCCCGGGACGGGTCGGGAGCTGTTTTTT
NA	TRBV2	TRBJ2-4	CASRGRLAKNIQYF	TGTGCCAGCAGGGGGCGGTTAGCCAAAAACATTCAGTACTTC
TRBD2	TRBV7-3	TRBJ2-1	CASSPGTRGLNEQFF	TGTGCCAGCAGCCCCGGGACTAGGGGACTCAATGAGCAGTTCTTC
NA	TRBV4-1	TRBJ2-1	CASSQDWDGAYNEQFF	TGCGCCAGCAGCCAAGATTGGGACGGAGCCTACAATGAGCAGTTCTTC
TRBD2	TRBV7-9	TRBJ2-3	CASSQLAGVRPDTQYF	TGTGCCAGCAGCCAACTAGCGGGAGTCAGGCCAGATACGCAGTATTTT
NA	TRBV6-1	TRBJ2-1	CASSEASHNEQFF	TGTGCCAGCAGTGAAGCCTCCCACAATGAGCAGTTCTTC
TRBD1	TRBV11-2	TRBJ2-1	CASSSYRDRDYNEQFF	TGTGCCAGCAGCTCCTACCGGGACAGGGATTACAATGAGCAGTTCTTC
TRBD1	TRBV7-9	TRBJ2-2	CASSLGQATGELFF	TGTGCCAGCAGCTTGGGACAGGCCACCGGGGAGCTGTTTTTT
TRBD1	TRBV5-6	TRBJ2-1	CASSPHRGDNNEQFF	TGTGCCAGCAGCCCCCACAGGGGGGATAACAATGAGCAGTTCTTC
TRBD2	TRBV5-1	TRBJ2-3	CASSLGTSGNKADTQYF	TGCGCCAGCAGCTTGGGTACTAGCGGGAATAAGGCAGATACGCAGTATTTT
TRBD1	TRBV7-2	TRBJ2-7	CASTTGGEQYF	TGTGCCAGCACAACAGGGGGCGAGCAGTACTTC
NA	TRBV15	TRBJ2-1	CATSRGGQLNEQFF	TGTGCCACCAGCAGAGGGGGGCAATTGAATGAGCAGTTCTTC